These 30 T cell receptor beta chains were all obtained from the same sample, sequenced in a study of blood T cell repertoires in COVID-19. Generated by immunoSEQ multiplex PCR, the TCRdb table keeps only in-frame clones and is missing some. The table lists approximately 300,000 clones, 85% of them singletons. Input material: PBMCs or T cells enriched from blood (not recorded which). The receptors stem from a woman aged 30 to 39 who had been exposed to COVID-19.

The chain couples TRBV4-1 to TRBJ2-7, with TRBD2 identical over 9 bases. V shed 0 bases and J 3 bases; nucleotides not matched to a gene: 12. Germline assignment: CDR1 MGHRA and CDR2 YSYEKL. This CDR3 region has 18 residues. The CDR3 DNA reads as TGCGCCAGCAGCCAAGAAGGGCTTTTAGGAGCGGGGGGCTACGAGCAGTACTTC. Translated: CASSQEGLLGAGGYEQYF.

The J gene is TRBJ2-1, the V gene TRBV30; 8 nucleotides agree with TRBD2. With V trimmed by 7 bases and J by 0 bases, 14 bases remained unmatched. Germline V gene sequence: CDR1 GTSNPN, CDR2 SVGIG (reference sequence). CDR3 size: 17 residues. CDR3 DNA sequence: TGTGCCTTGAACTGGCGGGGGGTCTATAGCTCCTACAATGAGCAGTTCTTC. Protein: CALNWRGVYSSYNEQFF.

The V call is TRBV28, the J call TRBJ2-7; D is perhaps TRBD2 (5 bases). The CDR3 is 13 residues long. The V end lost 7 bases, the J end lost 11 bases, and 21 bases lay between the germline ends. The germline V gene has CDR1 MDHEN and CDR2 SYDVKM. In DNA, the CDR3 is TGTGCCAGCACCGAGTCGGCGGACCGGGGAAAGTACTTC. It is translated as CASTESADRGKYF.

The chain has TRBV30 and TRBJ1-2, with D unresolved. V lost 3 bases to trimming and J lost 5 bases, with 13 bases between them. Germline V gene data show CDR1 as GTSNPN and CDR2 as SVGIG (reference sequence). The length of the CDR3 is 13 residues. Written as DNA, the CDR3 is TGTGCCTGGAGCGTCTATCGAGGGTATGGCTACACCTTC. This sequence encodes CAWSVYRGYGYTF. Based on the CDR3 plus reference TRBV30 and TRBJ1-2, the full variable domain is SQTIHQWPATLVQPVGSPLSLECTVEGTSNPNLYWYRQAAGRGLQLLFYSVGIGQISSEVPQNLSASRPQDRQFILSSKKLLLSDSGFYLCAWSVYRGYGYTFGSGTRLTVV.

This chain uses TRBV4-2 with TRBJ2-7; TRBD2 matches 8 bases. CDR1 LGHNA and CDR2 YNFKEQ come from the germline V gene. CDR3 size: 16 residues. The V gene end was trimmed by 1 base and the J gene end by 5 bases; junction bases not matched to a gene: 10. CDR3 in amino acids: CASSQAFRGGFDEQYF. In DNA, the CDR3 is TGTGCCAGCAGCCAAGCATTTCGGGGGGGTTTCGACGAGCAGTACTTC.

This clone is a singleton in its sample. The chain recombines TRBV5-4 with TRBJ1-3, with D hard to call. From germline, CDR1 is SGHNT and CDR2 YYREEE (reference sequence). Trimming took 0 bases from V and 0 from J, leaving 7 bases between them. This CDR3 contains 15 residues. CDR3 in DNA: TGTGCCAGCAGCTTGGTTGGCACCTCTGGAAACACCATATATTTT. Encoded protein: CASSLVGTSGNTIYF.

This clone was counted a single time. Other DNA sequences in the same sample also yield this CDR3. This chain connects TRBV19 to TRBJ1-1; unclear D gene. The V gene's germline CDR1 is LNHDA and CDR2 SQIVND (reference sequence). This CDR3 comprises 13 residues. V lost 3 bases to trimming and J lost 3 bases, with 8 bases between them. Here the CDR3 reads CASSIVPDTEAFF. The CDR3, as DNA: TGTGCCAGTAGTATCGTCCCCGACACTGAAGCTTTCTTT.

V and J are TRBV3-1 (or the pseudogene TRBV3-2) and TRBJ1-2; D remains unclear. The length of the CDR3 is 15 residues. V lost 1 base to trimming and J lost 8 bases, with 17 bases between them. Germline V gene lookup returns CDR1 LGHDT and CDR2 YNNKEL (reference sequence). CDR3 in DNA: TGTGCCAGCAGCCAAGTTGGTTCCGCAGGTGCGGGCTACACCTTC. Residues: CASSQVGSAGAGYTF.

This rearrangement joins TRBV3-1 (or the pseudogene TRBV3-2) to TRBJ2-5; TRBD2 matches 7 bases. The germline V gene encodes CDR1 LGHDT and CDR2 YNNKEL (reference sequence). V lost 4 bases, J lost 2 bases, and 4 bases stayed unmatched. The CDR3 extends over 14 amino acids. CDR3 residues: CASSRRDYQETQYF. CDR3 sequence (DNA): TGTGCCAGCAGCCGCCGGGACTATCAAGAGACCCAGTACTTC.

This clone was found once. The chain carries TRBV10-3 and TRBJ1-3, with D perhaps TRBD1 (6 bases). Trimming stripped 3 bases from V and 4 bases from J, with 10 bases between. CDR1 ENHRY and CDR2 SYGVKD come from the germline V gene. The CDR3 has 14 amino acids. As DNA, the CDR3 is TGTGCCATCAGTGACGCAGGGGCAGGAAACACCATATATTTT. This encodes CAISDAGAGNTIYF.

This clone has a handful of counts. This chain links TRBV5-1 with TRBJ2-5; TRBD2 matches 14 bases. The V segment lost 0 bases and the J segment 3 bases; nucleotides outside the gene matches: 10. This CDR3 has 19 residues. CDR1 is SGHRS and CDR2 is YFSETQ in the germline V gene. As DNA, the CDR3 is TGCGCCAGCAGCTTGGCCGGACTAGCGGGGGGTGTCTGGGAAGAGACCCAGTACTTC. This gives the protein CASSLAGLAGGVWEETQYF.

The rearrangement links TRBV19 to TRBJ2-7; maybe TRBD1 (6 bases). Germline V gives CDR1 LNHDA, CDR2 SQIVND (reference sequence). The CDR3 sequence is 16 residues long. Trimming took off 4 bases at V and 3 bases at J, with 19 bases between the two ends. As DNA, the CDR3 is TGTGCCAGTAGTACCTCGACAGGAAACGTAGGCTACGAGCAGTACTTC. Translated, it gives CASSTSTGNVGYEQYF.

This sequence joins TRBV27 and TRBJ2-6; maybe TRBD1 (6 bases). Per germline, CDR1 MNHEY and CDR2 SMNVEV (reference sequence). V gave up 4 bases and J gave up 0 bases, with 10 bases separating them. The CDR3 totals 16 residues. CDR3 DNA: TGTGCCAGCAGTTGGGAACAGGGCTCTGGGGCCAACGTCCTGACTTTC. Residues: CASSWEQGSGANVLTF. Variable domain in full (rest from reference TRBV27 and TRBJ2-6): EAQVTQNPRYLITVTGKKLTVTCSQNMNHEYMSWYRQDPGLGLRQIYYSMNVEVTDKGDVPEGYKVSRKEKRNFPLILESPSPNQTSLYFCASSWEQGSGANVLTFGAGSRLTVL.

This clone was counted a single time. The chain has TRBV6-6 and TRBJ2-7; 8 bases are a match to TRBD2. The V gene's germline CDR1 is MNHNY and CDR2 SVGAGI (reference sequence). CDR3 size: 14 residues. The junction had 2 bases not matched to a gene; V was cut back by 4 bases and J by 0 bases. The CDR3 loop reads CASSSTSGSYEQYF. The CDR3 region has the DNA TGTGCCAGCAGTTCTACTAGCGGCTCCTACGAGCAGTACTTC.

The chain couples TRBV12-3 or TRBV12-4 to TRBJ1-1; D remains unclear. V lost 3 bases and J 8 bases, leaving 10 bases between the germline ends. The CDR3 runs to 12 residues. DNA of the CDR3: TGTGCCAGCAGTTTCCAGTTCTCCGAAGCTTTCTTT. Its translation: CASSFQFSEAFF.

In this sample, this clone turned up a few times. The chain uses TRBV2 and TRBJ1-1; D call uncertain. The V and J ends lost 8 bases and 1 base respectively, with 11 bases between them. Germline assignment: CDR1 SNHLY and CDR2 FYNNEI. CDR3 size: 13 residues. The CDR3 region is CASLGLSNTEAFF. The CDR3, as DNA: TGTGCCAGCCTTGGACTTTCGAACACTGAAGCTTTCTTT. The full variable domain, rest sourced from reference TRBV2 and TRBJ1-1, is EPEVTQTPSHQVTQMGQEVILRCVPISNHLYFYWYRQILGQKVEFLVSFYNNEISEKSEIFDDQFSVERPDGSNFTLKIRSTKLEDSAMYFCASLGLSNTEAFFGQGTRLTVV.

This sequence joins TRBV28 and TRBJ2-7; TRBD1 agrees at 8 bases. The trim removed 6 bases at V and 6 bases at J, leaving 10 bases unmatched. This CDR3 contains 14 residues. CDR1 is MDHEN, CDR2 SYDVKM, per germline. CDR3 protein: CASSLQGELFEQYF. The CDR3 DNA reads TGTGCCAGCAGCCTACAGGGGGAGCTCTTCGAGCAGTACTTC.

The gene calls are TRBV5-6 and TRBJ2-1; 7 positions agree with TRBD2. The V gene's germline CDR1 is SGHDT and CDR2 YYEEEE. There are 15 residues in the CDR3. V was clipped by 4 bases and J by 7 bases; unmatched bases: 11. Here the CDR3 reads CASSGLDLGVNEQFF. The DNA for the CDR3 is TGTGCCAGCAGCGGACTAGATCTGGGGGTAAATGAGCAGTTCTTC. The whole variable domain, filled in from reference TRBV5-6 and TRBJ2-1, reads DAGVTQSPTHLIKTRGQQVTLRCSPKSGHDTVSWYQQALGQGPQFIFQYYEEEERQRGNFPDRFSGHQFPNYSSELNVNALLLGDSALYLCASSGLDLGVNEQFFGPGTRLTVL.

V is TRBV18 and J is TRBJ2-7; a weak D match, TRBD2 (7 bases). V lost 6 bases, J lost 3 bases, and 15 bases lay in between. CDR1 is KGHSH, CDR2 LQKENI, per germline. CDR3 length: 14 amino acids. The CDR3 spells CASSLAGAFYEQYF. The CDR3 DNA reads TGTGCCAGCTCCCTTGCGGGGGCGTTCTACGAGCAGTACTTC.

A few counts support this clone. The chain has TRBV10-1 and TRBJ2-2; D is possibly TRBD1 (5 bases). The CDR3 has 13 residues. CDR1 is WNHNN and CDR2 is SYGVQD in the germline V gene (reference sequence). The V end lost 6 bases, the J end lost 5 bases, and 10 bases lay between the germline ends. The CDR3 loop reads CASRQQETGELFF. The CDR3 nucleotides are TGCGCCAGCAGACAACAGGAAACCGGGGAGCTGTTTTTT.

V is TRBV10-3 and J is TRBJ1-2; TRBD1 agrees at 9 bases. V lost 4 bases, J lost 4 bases, and 10 bases stayed unmatched. CDR3 length: 16 residues. CDR1 is ENHRY and CDR2 is SYGVKD in the germline V gene. In nucleotides, the CDR3 is TGTGCCATCAGTGTTTCGACAGGGGGTCTCGGCTATGGCTACACCTTC. Its translation: CAISVSTGGLGYGYTF.

The chain recombines TRBV2 with TRBJ1-4, with 9 bases lining up with TRBD1. Per germline, CDR1 SNHLY and CDR2 FYNNEI. The CDR3 spans 13 residues. V was clipped by 6 bases and J by 7 bases; unmatched bases: 3. CDR3 protein: CASSGQGSEKLFF. The CDR3 nucleotides are TGTGCCAGCAGCGGACAGGGGAGTGAAAAACTGTTTTTT.

This clone is a singleton in its sample. The CDR3 loop is CASSPSGGARGGIEQFF. For the CDR3, the DNA is TGTGCCAGCAGCCCTAGCGGGGGGGCCAGGGGTGGAATCGAGCAGTTCTTC. The chain links TRBV7-2 to TRBJ2-1; TRBD2 agrees at 12 bases. CDR3 length: 17 residues. V shed 5 bases, J shed 10 bases, and the junction held 15 bases outside the gene matches. In germline, CDR1 is SGHTA, CDR2 FQGNSA.

The J gene is TRBJ1-6, the V gene TRBV11-2; D gene uncertain. CDR1 is SGHAT and CDR2 is FQNNGV in the germline V gene. The CDR3 has 16 amino acids. V was pared by 1 base and J by 0 bases, with 7 bases between. CDR3 in amino acids: CASSLATFSYNSPLHF. CDR3 sequence (DNA): TGTGCCAGCAGCTTAGCGACTTTCTCCTATAATTCACCCCTCCACTTT.

The chain is built from TRBV5-1 and TRBJ2-3; the match to TRBD2 covers 10 bases. Trimming took 0 bases from V and 4 from J; bases not matched to a gene: 11. The CDR3 is made up of 18 amino acids. CDR1 and CDR2 (germline): SGHRS, YFSETQ. In DNA, the CDR3 is TGCGCCAGCAGCTTGGAGGCTAGCGGGAGCTACTTGTCAGATACGCAGTATTTT. It yields the protein CASSLEASGSYLSDTQYF.

Turning to this clone: Its ends do not fully match the called genes, so a read error is possible. The chain has TRBV15 and TRBJ2-7; 7 positions match TRBD2. Looked up from germline, CDR1 is LNHNV and CDR2 is YYDKDF (reference sequence). The CDR3 extends over 15 amino acids. CDR3 coding DNA: TGTGCCACCGGGGGAACTAGCGTTACCTCCGACGAGCAGTACTTC. Translated: CATGGTSVTSDEQYF.

The gene calls are TRBV2 and TRBJ2-1; tentatively, D is TRBD2 (5 bases). V lost 3 bases to trimming and J lost 8 bases, with 14 bases between them. Germline assignment: CDR1 SNHLY and CDR2 FYNNEI. CDR3 length: 14 residues. CDR3 protein: CASSEYLARHEQFF. DNA for the CDR3: TGTGCCAGCAGTGAGTATCTAGCAAGGCATGAGCAGTTCTTC.

The chain links TRBV4-1 to TRBJ2-5, with TRBD1 identical over 7 bases. The CDR3 length is 15 residues. The germline gives CDR1 MGHRA, CDR2 YSYEKL. Losses at the gene ends were 4 bases for V and 3 bases for J; bases not matched to a gene: 8. This CDR3 reads CASSLSGQAKETQYF. The CDR3 DNA follows: TGCGCCAGCAGCCTATCAGGACAGGCGAAAGAGACCCAGTACTTC.

In its sample, this clone was seen once. CDR3 loop: CASSQVSGGAGYTF. The DNA for the CDR3 is TGCGCCAGCAGCCAAGTGTCCGGGGGAGCCGGCTACACCTTC. The chain is built from TRBV4-1 and TRBJ1-2; D possibly corresponds to TRBD1 (5 bases). This CDR3 spans 14 amino acids. Germline loops: CDR1 MGHRA, CDR2 YSYEKL. V lost 1 base, J lost 8 bases, and 14 bases lay in between.

The J gene is TRBJ2-3, the V gene TRBV11-3; 9 nucleotides match TRBD1. The CDR3 spans 15 residues. Germline V gene data show CDR1 as SGHNT and CDR2 as YENEEA. With V trimmed by 1 base and J by 5 bases, 4 bases remained unmatched. The CDR3 nucleotides read TGTGCCAGCAGCTTAGGGACAGGGGCTGGAGATACGCAGTATTTT. Translating gives CASSLGTGAGDTQYF.